The 6 T cell receptor beta chains presented below share a single source sample, sequenced in a study of somatic mutations in cytotoxic T cells in rheumatoid arthritis. The table came from immunoSEQ multiplex PCR; TCRdb's copy has only in-frame clones and leaves some out. The table has around 11,000 clones, around 90% seen once. The sample consisted of CD8+ T cells sorted from blood. The receptor source for this set is a woman in her late teens or twenties with rheumatoid arthritis.

The chain employs TRBV19 and TRBJ1-1; 8 bases fit TRBD1. V shed 6 bases, J shed 3 bases, and the junction held 3 bases outside the gene matches. The germline gives CDR1 LNHDA, CDR2 SQIVND (reference sequence). The length of the CDR3 is 13 residues. CDR3: CASSGTGYTEAFF. The DNA for the CDR3 is TGTGCCAGTAGCGGGACAGGATACACTGAAGCTTTCTTT.

V gene TRBV7-9 combines with J gene TRBJ1-6; D may be TRBD1 (6 bases). Germline V gene lookup returns CDR1 SEHNR and CDR2 FQNEAQ (reference sequence). The CDR3 contains 12 residues. V dropped 7 bases and J dropped 9 bases, with 10 bases sitting between them. This CDR3 is CASTRGGSPLHF. CDR3 in DNA: TGTGCCAGCACCCGAGGGGGTTCACCCCTCCACTTT.

The chain carries TRBV5-4 and TRBJ1-5; no firm D call. V lost 4 bases and J 0 bases, leaving 11 bases between the germline ends. Germline-derived CDR1 and CDR2 are SGHNT and YYREEE (reference sequence). The CDR3 is made up of 15 amino acids. CDR3 sequence: CASSPGLNSNQPQHF. The CDR3 DNA reads TGTGCCAGCAGCCCCGGACTAAATAGCAATCAGCCCCAGCATTTT.

The genes are TRBV5-1 and TRBJ2-3, with 8 nucleotides matching TRBD2. Germline-derived CDR1 and CDR2 are SGHRS and YFSETQ. The CDR3 covers 15 residues. With 4 bases clipped from V and 2 bases from J, the junction kept 6 bases outside the gene matches. CDR3 in amino acids: CASSLRAGATDTQYF. The CDR3 DNA reads TGCGCCAGCAGCCTGCGAGCGGGGGCCACAGATACGCAGTATTTT.

The V gene is TRBV9, the J gene TRBJ2-3, with 8 nucleotides matching TRBD2. Per the germline V gene, CDR1 is SGDLS and CDR2 is YYNGEE. With 4 bases clipped from V and 4 bases from J, the junction kept 5 bases outside the gene matches. The CDR3 runs 14 residues. The CDR3 DNA follows: TGTGCCAGCAGCAGCGGGGGATTCGCAGATACGCAGTATTTT. It specifies CASSSGGFADTQYF.

V usage is TRBV9 and J usage is TRBJ2-1; 9 positions match TRBD1. The CDR3 runs to 16 residues. CDR1 SGDLS and CDR2 YYNGEE come from the germline V gene. The V segment lost 4 bases and the J segment 9 bases; nucleotides outside the gene matches: 14. As DNA, the CDR3 is TGTGCCAGCAGCTCAGAGGACAGGGGATCGTTGAGTGAGCAGTTCTTC. Residues: CASSSEDRGSLSEQFF.